The 9 T cell receptor beta chains listed next were all sequenced from one sample in a study of T cell changes during pregnancy in multiple sclerosis. Method: immunoSEQ multiplex PCR; TCRdb's copy keeps in-frame clones and lacks some. The data contain roughly 69,000 clones, roughly nine tenths of them seen just once; the ten biggest clones take up roughly 0.29%. The sample in question was CD4+ T cells from peripheral blood mononuclear cells, obtained in the third trimester of pregnancy. All receptors come from a female donor in good health, enrolled as a control in a pregnancy study.

The V gene is TRBV18, the J gene TRBJ2-3, with D unclear. This CDR3 is 12 amino acids long. The V end lost 4 bases, the J end lost 2 bases, and 4 bases lay between the germline ends. Germline V gene sequence: CDR1 KGHSH, CDR2 LQKENI. The CDR3 here is CASSLYTDTQYF. CDR3 DNA sequence: TGTGCCAGCTCACTATACACAGATACGCAGTATTTT.

CDR3 bases: TGTGCCTTAGCTACAGATACGCAGTATTTT. It translates to CALATDTQYF. The chain uses TRBV30 and TRBJ2-3; D gene unclear. The CDR3 spans 10 residues. Germline V CDR1 and CDR2: GTSNPN, SVGIG (reference sequence). Trimming removed 7 bases at V and 3 bases at J, with 5 bases between.

The rearrangement joins TRBV9 to TRBJ1-6, with D perhaps matching TRBD1 (5 bases). The V end lost 0 bases, the J end lost 7 bases, and 5 bases lay between the germline ends. Looked up from germline, CDR1 is SGDLS and CDR2 is YYNGEE. The CDR3 contains 13 residues. The CDR3, as DNA: TGTGCCAGCAGCGTAGAGGGGAATTCACCCCTCCACTTT. Its protein product is CASSVEGNSPLHF.

The chain links TRBV6-6 to TRBJ2-7; D might be TRBD2 (5 bases). The V end lost 1 base, the J end lost 4 bases, and 14 bases lay between the germline ends. The germline gives CDR1 MNHNY, CDR2 SVGAGI (reference sequence). The CDR3 consists of 15 residues. The CDR3 sequence: CASSYLGGGGYEQYF. DNA of the CDR3: TGTGCCAGCAGTTACTTAGGCGGCGGCGGGTACGAGCAGTACTTC.

V is TRBV25-1 and J is TRBJ1-5; D possibly corresponds to TRBD1 (6 bases). This CDR3 has 14 residues. V lost 6 bases to trimming and J lost 2 bases, with 11 bases between them. Germline CDR1 is MGHDK and CDR2 is SYGVNS. The CDR3 coding sequence is TGTGCCAGCAGGCCGGCAGGGGGCAATCAGCCCCAGCATTTT. Its protein product is CASRPAGGNQPQHF.

V gene TRBV9 combines with J gene TRBJ1-1; 10 nucleotides match TRBD1. The CDR3 is 15 amino acids. Germline values: CDR1 SGDLS, CDR2 YYNGEE. Unmatched junction bases numbered 5, after V lost 4 bases and J lost 2 bases. Written as DNA, the CDR3 is TGTGCCAGCAGCCTGACAGGGGGCTTTAACACTGAAGCTTTCTTT. This sequence encodes CASSLTGGFNTEAFF. Full variable domain (missing parts from reference TRBV9 and TRBJ1-1): DSGVTQTPKHLITATGQRVTLRCSPRSGDLSVYWYQQSLDQGLQFLIQYYNGEERAKGNILERFSAQQFPDLHSELNLSSLELGDSALYFCASSLTGGFNTEAFFGQGTRLTVV.

The chain joins TRBV5-1 to TRBJ1-2; tentative D call: TRBD1 (5 bases). The CDR3 is 16 residues long. Germline assignment: CDR1 SGHRS and CDR2 YFSETQ. The ends were cut back, 0 bases at V and 0 bases at J, with 12 bases in the middle. The chain's CDR3 is CASSLAPGGTNYGYTF. The CDR3, as DNA: TGCGCCAGCAGCTTGGCCCCTGGGGGGACTAACTATGGCTACACCTTC.

CDR3: CASSVSRGSEKLFF. The DNA for the CDR3 is TGCGCCAGCAGCGTAAGCAGGGGAAGCGAAAAACTGTTTTTT. The chain links TRBV5-1 to TRBJ1-4, with a tentative D call TRBD1 (6 bases). The CDR3 extends over 14 amino acids. In germline, CDR1 is SGHRS, CDR2 YFSETQ. Trimming shortened V by 4 bases and J by 8 bases, and 15 bases separated the two germline ends.

This chain connects TRBV14 to TRBJ1-4; the D gene is possibly TRBD1 (6 bases). The CDR3 has 15 residues. Looked up from germline, CDR1 is SGHDN and CDR2 is FVKESK. Trimming took 3 bases from V and 6 from J, leaving 14 bases between them. CDR3 in amino acids: CASSHDRRWDEKLFF. The CDR3 DNA reads TGTGCCAGCAGCCACGACAGGAGGTGGGATGAAAAACTGTTTTTT.